The sequence of this T cell receptor (beta chain) was determined in a study of T-cell memory formation after mild COVID-19. Across the whole study: Clusters were largely donor specific. General study findings and limits: Researchers found some responding clones in pre-infection memory, a sign that cross-reactive memory joined. Contracting CD8+ clones were enriched in EMRA, CD4+ mainly in CM and EM.

CDR1 and CDR2 from the germline V gene are MNHEY and SVGAGI. This CDR3 contains 14 residues. The J segment lost 4 bases and the V segment lost 7 bases, leaving 7 bases of the junction unmatched. With regard to this clonotype: What it binds is not known.

TCR alpha and TCR beta cDNA libraries with sample barcodes and UMIs came from 5'RACE using constant-segment primers. In TCRdb, the 5' RACE reads were re-called with MiXCR into one record per CDR3 protein. The sample contains about 250,000 distinct CDR3 sequences, 18% of which appear only once. This receptor was identified in a man aged 18 to 29 who had mild COVID-19 (a few samples of this study predate the infection). Cell type and time point are not known. V is TRBV6-5 and J is TRBJ1-1; TRBD1 matches 9 bases. Sequenced material: PBMCs or a T cell subset sorted from them (not recorded which). Here the CDR3 reads CASKNRGLGTEAFF. CDR3 DNA sequence: TGTGCCAGCAAAAACAGGGGGCTTGGCACTGAAGCTTTCTTT.